Shown below are 26 T cell receptor beta chains from a single sample sequenced in a study of blood T cell repertoires in COVID-19. Clones were read by immunoSEQ multiplex PCR, and TCRdb kept only the in-frame ones, dropping some. The sample holds around 60,000 clones, approximately 77% seen once. The sample taken for sequencing was peripheral blood. Receptors originate from a woman between 65 and 79 years old with COVID-19, enrolled during active disease.

V and J are TRBV11-3 and TRBJ1-6, with D maybe TRBD1 (5 bases). The germline V gene has CDR1 SGHNT and CDR2 YENEEA. The CDR3 runs 17 residues. V gave up 0 bases and J gave up 7 bases, with 16 bases separating them. CDR3 in DNA: TGTGCCAGCAGCTTAGAAGGACGGCGGGGGAGGAATTCACCCCTCCACTTT. It translates to CASSLEGRRGRNSPLHF.

The chain links TRBV7-9 to TRBJ2-3; possible D gene TRBD1, 5 bases. The germline gives CDR1 SEHNR, CDR2 FQNEAQ (reference sequence). V dropped 1 base and J dropped 6 bases, with 11 bases sitting between them. CDR3 size: 14 residues. CDR3 DNA sequence: TGTGCCAGCAGCTTAGTTTCAAACAGGGATACGCAGTATTTT. Translation: CASSLVSNRDTQYF.

The chain couples TRBV3-1 (or the pseudogene TRBV3-2) to TRBJ2-3; 12 bases match TRBD1. The CDR3 sequence is 18 residues long. Trimming removed 4 bases from V and 3 bases from J; junction bases left unmatched: 11. Germline loops: CDR1 LGHDT, CDR2 YNNKEL (reference sequence). The CDR3 bases are TGTGCCAGCAGCCCGCACCCCCGGGACAGGGGGCGTACAGATACGCAGTATTTT. Protein product: CASSPHPRDRGRTDTQYF.

The rearrangement joins TRBV3-1 (or the pseudogene TRBV3-2) to TRBJ1-2; 8 bases align to TRBD1. The CDR3 is made up of 17 amino acids. V shed 0 bases, J shed 4 bases, and the junction held 10 bases outside the gene matches. Germline V gene sequence: CDR1 LGHDT, CDR2 YNNKEL (reference sequence). CDR3 nucleotides: TGTGCCAGCAGCCAAGATGACAGGGGATACTCGTCCTATGGCTACACCTTC. As protein: CASSQDDRGYSSYGYTF.

The rearrangement uses TRBV7-9 and TRBJ2-3; D remains unclear. Germline CDR1 SEHNR, CDR2 FQNEAQ (reference sequence). The CDR3 totals 13 residues. The V end lost 5 bases, the J end lost 6 bases, and 12 bases lay between the germline ends. The CDR3 DNA sequence: TGTGCCAGCAGCCTACCTGTTGCCGATACGCAGTATTTT. This codes for CASSLPVADTQYF.

The V call is TRBV7-2, the J call TRBJ2-5, with D unclear. CDR3 size: 14 residues. In germline, CDR1 is SGHTA, CDR2 FQGNSA. Trimming removed 3 bases from V and 5 bases from J, with 13 bases in between. CDR3 DNA sequence: TGTGCCAGCAGCTTTAGTACCTCCGGTGAGACCCAGTACTTC. Amino acids: CASSFSTSGETQYF.

J is TRBJ1-2 and V is TRBV7-2, with TRBD1 matching 10 bases. This CDR3 contains 15 residues. The ends lost 5 bases at V and 7 bases at J; junction bases unmatched: 10. In germline, CDR1 is SGHTA, CDR2 FQGNSA. The CDR3 DNA sequence: TGTGCCAGCAGCACGACAGGGGGCGCGTGGGGTGGCTACACCTTC. Its translation is CASSTTGGAWGGYTF.

The chain is built from TRBV15 and TRBJ2-1; tentative D call: TRBD2 (6 bases). In germline, CDR1 is LNHNV, CDR2 YYDKDF (reference sequence). This CDR3 spans 15 amino acids. Trimming pared 3 bases from V and 0 bases from J, leaving 9 bases between. CDR3 amino acids: CATSRLEGSYNEQFF. The CDR3 nucleotides are TGTGCCACCAGCAGGTTGGAGGGCTCCTACAATGAGCAGTTCTTC.

The CDR3 sequence: CASSSGQTGADTQYF. CDR3 nucleotide sequence: TGCGCCAGCAGCTCGGGCCAGACAGGCGCAGATACGCAGTATTTT. This chain links TRBV5-1 with TRBJ2-3; D is possibly TRBD1 (6 bases). CDR3 length: 15 amino acids. Germline CDR1 reads SGHRS; CDR2 reads YFSETQ. V was cut by 3 bases and J by 4 bases, with 15 bases left in between.

The chain has TRBV6-5 and TRBJ1-2; TRBD1 might be the D (6 bases). Trimming left V 4 bases short and J 0 bases short, with 12 bases between. Looked up from germline, CDR1 is MNHEY and CDR2 is SVGAGI. CDR3 length: 15 amino acids. In nucleotides, the CDR3 is TGTGCCAGCAGTTCAACCGGGACATCTAACTATGGCTACACCTTC. Its protein is CASSSTGTSNYGYTF.

V is TRBV7-3 and J is TRBJ2-7; tentative D call: TRBD2 (6 bases). CDR1 SGHTA and CDR2 FQGTGA come from the germline V gene. Trimming removed 5 bases from V and 2 bases from J, with 13 bases in between. This CDR3 comprises 14 residues. CDR3: CASSPLGEAYEQYV. CDR3 nucleotides: TGTGCCAGCAGCCCCCTGGGGGAGGCCTACGAGCAGTACGTC.

As for this clone: Sequence at one end of the junction differs from germline and may be a read error. The chain combines TRBV5-1 with TRBJ2-5; tentative D call: TRBD2 (7 bases). Germline CDR1 and CDR2: SGHRS and YFSETQ. This CDR3 has 16 residues. CDR3 loop: CASSLVGGGHQETQYF. As DNA, the CDR3 is TGCGCCAGCAGCTTGGTGGGGGGGGGCCACCAGGAGACCCAGTACTTC.

This chain joins TRBV5-4 and TRBJ2-2; TRBD1 matches 9 bases. The germline V gene encodes CDR1 SGHNT and CDR2 YYREEE (reference sequence). The trim removed 3 bases at V and 6 bases at J, leaving 6 bases unmatched. CDR3 length: 15 residues. CDR3 region: CASSYRTGAPGELFF. CDR3 bases: TGTGCCAGCAGCTATCGGACAGGGGCCCCCGGGGAGCTGTTTTTT.

The chain combines TRBV5-4 with TRBJ2-3; the D gene is possibly TRBD2 (5 bases). This CDR3 comprises 14 residues. V shed 4 bases and J shed 4 bases, with 13 bases lying between them. Germline V gene sequence: CDR1 SGHNT, CDR2 YYREEE (reference sequence). The CDR3 loop is CASSEFPGADTQYF. The DNA for the CDR3 is TGTGCCAGCAGCGAATTCCCCGGGGCAGATACGCAGTATTTT.

V is TRBV7-2 and J is TRBJ2-2; D is perhaps TRBD2 (6 bases). Germline V gene sequence: CDR1 SGHTA, CDR2 FQGNSA. The CDR3 consists of 14 residues. V was trimmed by 5 bases and J by 6 bases, leaving 13 bases between them. Here the CDR3 reads CASSRRREAGELFF. Here the CDR3 DNA reads TGTGCCAGCAGCCGGCGAAGGGAGGCCGGGGAGCTGTTTTTT. The whole variable domain, filled in from reference TRBV7-2 and TRBJ2-2, reads GAGVSQSPSNKVTEKGKDVELRCDPISGHTALYWYRQSLGQGLEFLIYFQGNSAPDKSGLPSDRFSAERTGGSVSTLTIQRTQQEDSAVYLCASSRRREAGELFFGEGSRLTVL.

This clone came up a few times. V gene TRBV4-3 combines with J gene TRBJ2-3; the D is unclear. This CDR3 comprises 15 residues. Trimming removed 4 bases at V and 4 bases at J, with 15 bases between. The germline V gene has CDR1 LGHNA and CDR2 YSLEER. CDR3 protein: CASSPGRWAADTQYF. The CDR3 region has the DNA TGCGCCAGCAGCCCCGGAAGATGGGCAGCAGATACGCAGTATTTT.

The J gene is TRBJ2-5, the V gene TRBV11-3; D is unclear. Germline V gene lookup returns CDR1 SGHNT and CDR2 YENEEA. CDR3 length: 14 amino acids. The V end was cut by 1 base, the J end by 5 bases, with 11 bases between. CDR3 sequence: CASSLGSQKETQYF. The CDR3 DNA sequence: TGTGCCAGCAGCTTAGGGTCCCAGAAGGAGACCCAGTACTTC.

This chain joins TRBV2 and TRBJ2-7; 7 bases match TRBD1. Per germline, CDR1 SNHLY and CDR2 FYNNEI. This CDR3 has 12 residues. V trimming: 6 bases; J trimming: 8 bases; junction bases outside the gene matches: 7. CDR3 residues: CASSPGTEQQYF. The CDR3 DNA sequence: TGTGCCAGCAGCCCCGGGACAGAGCAGCAGTACTTC.

This clone has just a few counts. V gene TRBV19 combines with J gene TRBJ2-2; D gene uncertain. Germline V gene lookup returns CDR1 LNHDA and CDR2 SQIVND (reference sequence). V was pared by 4 bases and J by 1 base, with 10 bases between. This CDR3 has 15 residues. CDR3 coding DNA: TGTGCCAGTAGTACCCCCGAGCGGAACACCGGGGAGCTGTTTTTT. Translation gives CASSTPERNTGELFF.

This clone came up a few times. The chain is built from TRBV19 and TRBJ1-5; D possibly corresponds to TRBD1 (6 bases). V shed 11 bases and J shed 0 bases, with 20 bases lying between them. The CDR3 has 16 residues. Germline loops: CDR1 LNHDA, CDR2 SQIVND (reference sequence). CDR3 protein: CAAADRGGSSNQPQHF. The CDR3 DNA follows: TGTGCCGCAGCAGATAGGGGGGGGAGTAGCAATCAGCCCCAGCATTTT.

V and J are TRBV5-1 and TRBJ2-1, with 12 bases identical to TRBD2. The CDR3 has 16 amino acids. J was trimmed by 7 bases and V by 0 bases; bases with no gene match: 5. CDR1 SGHRS and CDR2 YFSETQ come from the germline V gene. The CDR3, as DNA: TGCGCCAGCAGCTTGGAGTGGACTAGCGGGGATAATGAGCAGTTCTTC. This translates into CASSLEWTSGDNEQFF.

The V call is TRBV18, the J call TRBJ2-2, with 7 bases that match TRBD1. The trim removed 3 bases at V and 6 bases at J, leaving 7 bases unmatched. Germline CDR1 and CDR2: KGHSH and LQKENI. The CDR3 length is 15 residues. CDR3 region: CASSPQDRVAGELFF. In DNA form, the CDR3 reads TGTGCCAGCTCACCGCAAGACAGGGTGGCCGGGGAGCTGTTTTTT.

In its sample, this clone was seen a few times. The V gene is TRBV6-1, the J gene TRBJ1-1; the D is unclear. The CDR3 is 13 residues long. Germline V lookup: CDR1 MNHNS, CDR2 SASEGT. The V end lost 2 bases, the J end lost 6 bases, and 10 bases lay between the germline ends. CDR3 loop: CASSEPEAAEAFF. For the CDR3, the DNA is TGTGCCAGCAGTGAACCCGAGGCCGCTGAAGCTTTCTTT.

The rearrangement uses TRBV15 and TRBJ2-3; TRBD2 agrees at 8 bases. V lost 4 bases, J lost 1 base, and 1 base stayed unmatched. Germline loops: CDR1 LNHNV, CDR2 YYDKDF (reference sequence). This CDR3 region has 14 residues. The CDR3: CATSTSGRTDTQYF. The CDR3 DNA reads TGTGCCACCAGCACTAGCGGGCGCACAGATACGCAGTATTTT. Together with reference TRBV15 and TRBJ2-3, the CDR3 gives the full variable domain: DAMVIQNPRYQVTQFGKPVTLSCSQTLNHNVMYWYQQKSSQAPKLLFHYYDKDFNNEADTPDNFQSRRPNTSFCFLDIRSPGLGDTAMYLCATSTSGRTDTQYFGPGTRLTVL.

The chain has TRBV9 and TRBJ2-3; perhaps TRBD2 as D (5 bases). Per germline, CDR1 SGDLS and CDR2 YYNGEE. The CDR3 is 14 residues long. Trimming left V 0 bases short and J 7 bases short, with 12 bases between. DNA of the CDR3: TGTGCCAGCAGCGTAGATTCGGACTTAAATACGCAGTATTTT. It is translated as CASSVDSDLNTQYF.

This rearrangement joins TRBV3-1 (or the pseudogene TRBV3-2) to TRBJ1-5, with no clear D. V lost 4 bases to trimming and J lost 0 bases, with 10 bases between them. The germline CDR1 and CDR2 sequences are LGHDT and YNNKEL (reference sequence). The CDR3 runs 15 residues. CDR3 sequence: CASSPTGFSNQPQHF. CDR3 DNA: TGTGCCAGCAGCCCGACGGGGTTTAGCAATCAGCCCCAGCATTTT.